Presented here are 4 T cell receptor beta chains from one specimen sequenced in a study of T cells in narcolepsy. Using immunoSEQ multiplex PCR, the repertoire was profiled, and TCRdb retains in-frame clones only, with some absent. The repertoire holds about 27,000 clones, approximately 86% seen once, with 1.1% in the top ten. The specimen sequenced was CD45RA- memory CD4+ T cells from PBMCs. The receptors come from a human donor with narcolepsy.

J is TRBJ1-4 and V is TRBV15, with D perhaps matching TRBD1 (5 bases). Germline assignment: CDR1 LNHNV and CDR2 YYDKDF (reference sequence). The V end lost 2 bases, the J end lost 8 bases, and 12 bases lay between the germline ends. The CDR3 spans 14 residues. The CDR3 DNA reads TGTGCCACCAGCAGAAGTCAGGGAGGGGAAAAACTGTTTTTT. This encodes CATSRSQGGEKLFF.

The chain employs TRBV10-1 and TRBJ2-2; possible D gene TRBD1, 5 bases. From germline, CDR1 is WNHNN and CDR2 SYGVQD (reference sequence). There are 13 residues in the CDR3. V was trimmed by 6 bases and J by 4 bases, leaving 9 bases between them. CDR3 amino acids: CASSRQPTGELFF. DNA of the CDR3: TGCGCCAGCAGCCGACAGCCCACCGGGGAGCTGTTTTTT.

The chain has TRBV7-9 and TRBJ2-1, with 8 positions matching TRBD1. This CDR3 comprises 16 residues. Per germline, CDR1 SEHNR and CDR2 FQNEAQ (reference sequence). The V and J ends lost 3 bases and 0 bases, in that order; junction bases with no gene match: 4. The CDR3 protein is CASSFTTGVSYNEQFF. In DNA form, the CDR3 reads TGTGCCAGCAGCTTCACGACAGGGGTCTCCTACAATGAGCAGTTCTTC.

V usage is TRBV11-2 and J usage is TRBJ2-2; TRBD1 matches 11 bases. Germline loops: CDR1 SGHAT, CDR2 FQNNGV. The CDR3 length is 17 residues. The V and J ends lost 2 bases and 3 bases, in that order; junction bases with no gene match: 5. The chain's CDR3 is CASSLILGQGDTGELFF. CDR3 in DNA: TGTGCCAGCAGCTTAATTTTGGGACAGGGGGACACCGGGGAGCTGTTTTTT.